This note documents a single T cell receptor (beta chain) sequence. V was trimmed by 6 bases and J by 5 bases, leaving 21 bases between them. The CDR3 consists of 16 residues. Germline values: CDR1 SGHNT, CDR2 YENEEA. The repertoire was sequenced with immunoSEQ multiplex PCR; TCRdb's copy has only in-frame clones and lacks some. The repertoire holds hundreds of thousands of clones, with about 90% as singletons. The sample belongs to a study of blood T cell repertoires in COVID-19. Background on the study: Sources were T cells, B-cell-depleted T cells, or PBMCs; the material itself was cDNA or gDNA.

Patients from Seattle were sampled longitudinally, starting during active infection. The V call is TRBV11-3, the J call TRBJ2-3; tentatively, D is TRBD2 (6 bases). The source material was peripheral blood. The TCR originated in a woman aged 25 to 39 with COVID-19, enrolled during active disease. This chain's CDR3 is CASSPRLNEAGDTQYF. DNA for the CDR3: TGTGCCAGCAGTCCTCGTCTTAATGAAGCGGGAGATACGCAGTATTTT.